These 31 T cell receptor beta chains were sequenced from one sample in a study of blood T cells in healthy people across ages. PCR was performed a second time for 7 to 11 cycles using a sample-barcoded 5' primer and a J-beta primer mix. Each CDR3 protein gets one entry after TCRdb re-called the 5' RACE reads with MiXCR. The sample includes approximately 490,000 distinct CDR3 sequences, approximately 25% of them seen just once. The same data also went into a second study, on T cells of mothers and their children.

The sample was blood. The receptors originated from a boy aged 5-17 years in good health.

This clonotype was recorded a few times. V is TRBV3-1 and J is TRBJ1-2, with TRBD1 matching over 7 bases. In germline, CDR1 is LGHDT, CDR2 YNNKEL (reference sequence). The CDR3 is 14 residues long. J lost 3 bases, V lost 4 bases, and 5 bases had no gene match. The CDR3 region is CASSPRTGYYGYTF. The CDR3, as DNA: TGTGCCAGCAGCCCCCGGACAGGATACTATGGCTACACCTTC. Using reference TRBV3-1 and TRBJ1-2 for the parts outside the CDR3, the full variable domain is DTAVSQTPKYLVTQMGNDKSIKCEQNLGHDTMYWYKQDSKKFLKIMFSYNNKELIINETVPNRFSPKSPDKAHLNLHINSLELGDSAVYFCASSPRTGYYGYTFGSGTRLTVV.

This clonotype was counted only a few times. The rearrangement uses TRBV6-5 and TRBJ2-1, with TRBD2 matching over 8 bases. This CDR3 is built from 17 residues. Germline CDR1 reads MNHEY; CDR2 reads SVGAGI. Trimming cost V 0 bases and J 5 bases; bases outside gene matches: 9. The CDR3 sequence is CASSYSINREGHNEQFF. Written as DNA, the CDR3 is TGTGCCAGCAGTTACTCGATTAACCGGGAGGGCCACAATGAGCAGTTCTTC.

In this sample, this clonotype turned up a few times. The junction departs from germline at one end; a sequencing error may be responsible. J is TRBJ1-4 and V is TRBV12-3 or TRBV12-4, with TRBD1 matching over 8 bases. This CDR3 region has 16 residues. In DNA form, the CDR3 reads TGTGCCGGCAGTTTCCGCAGGGGGCGGGGTAATGAAAAACTGTTTTTT. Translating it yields CAGSFRRGRGNEKLFF.

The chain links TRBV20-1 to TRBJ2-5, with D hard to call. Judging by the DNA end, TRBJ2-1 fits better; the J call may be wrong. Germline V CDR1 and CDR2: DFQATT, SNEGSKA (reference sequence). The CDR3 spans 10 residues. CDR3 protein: CSALGRRQFF. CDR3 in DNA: TGCAGTGCCCTCGGAAGGCGCCAGTTCTTC.

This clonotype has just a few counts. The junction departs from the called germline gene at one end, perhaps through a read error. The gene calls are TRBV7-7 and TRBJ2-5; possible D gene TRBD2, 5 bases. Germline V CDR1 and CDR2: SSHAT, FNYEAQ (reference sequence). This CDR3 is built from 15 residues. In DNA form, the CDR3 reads TGTGCTAGCAGCCCTAATGCCGGGGTTCAAGAGACCCAGTACTTC. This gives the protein CASSPNAGVQETQYF.

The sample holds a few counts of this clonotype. CDR3 in DNA: TGTGCCAGCAGCCCCAGGGGGGACAGGGCGGACTGTGGCTACACCTTC. It encodes CASSPRGDRADCGYTF. The V and J genes are TRBV9 and TRBJ1-2, with 9 bases fitting TRBD1. CDR1 SGDLS and CDR2 YYNGEE come from the germline V gene. The length of the CDR3 is 16 residues. The J segment lost 7 bases and the V segment lost 4 bases, leaving 14 bases of the junction unmatched.

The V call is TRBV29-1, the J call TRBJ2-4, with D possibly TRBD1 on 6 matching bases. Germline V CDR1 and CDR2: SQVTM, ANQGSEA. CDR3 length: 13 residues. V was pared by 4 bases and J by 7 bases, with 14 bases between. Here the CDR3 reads CSVGMGARNIQYF. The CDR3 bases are TGCAGCGTTGGTATGGGGGCACGGAACATTCAGTACTTC.

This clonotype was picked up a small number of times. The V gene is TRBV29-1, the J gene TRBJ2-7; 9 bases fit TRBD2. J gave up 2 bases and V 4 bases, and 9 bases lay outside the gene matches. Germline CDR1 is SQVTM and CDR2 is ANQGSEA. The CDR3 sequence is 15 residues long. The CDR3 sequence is CSVVGASGVPYEQYF. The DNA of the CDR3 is TGCAGCGTTGTGGGAGCTAGCGGGGTTCCCTACGAGCAGTACTTC.

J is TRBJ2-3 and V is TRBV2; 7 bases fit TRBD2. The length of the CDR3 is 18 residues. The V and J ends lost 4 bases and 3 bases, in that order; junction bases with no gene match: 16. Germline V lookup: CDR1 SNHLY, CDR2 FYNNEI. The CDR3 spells CASSGLWEGVRKTDTQYF. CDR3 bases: TGTGCCAGCAGTGGTCTTTGGGAGGGCGTTAGAAAGACAGATACGCAGTATTTT.

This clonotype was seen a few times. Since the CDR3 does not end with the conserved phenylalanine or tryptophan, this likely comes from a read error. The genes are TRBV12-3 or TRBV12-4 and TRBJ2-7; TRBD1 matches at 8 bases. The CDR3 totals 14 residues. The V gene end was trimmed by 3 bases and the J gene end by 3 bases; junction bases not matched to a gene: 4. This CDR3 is CASSLGQANYEQYS. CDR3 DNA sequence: TGTGCCAGCAGTTTGGGACAGGCAAACTACGAGCAGTACTCC.

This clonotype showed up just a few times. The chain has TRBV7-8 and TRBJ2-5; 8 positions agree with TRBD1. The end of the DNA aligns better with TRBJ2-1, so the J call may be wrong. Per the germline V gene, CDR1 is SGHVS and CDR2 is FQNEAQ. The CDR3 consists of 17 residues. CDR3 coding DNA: TGTGCCAGCAGCTCACCCAGGGGGCAGGGTTCCTTGGATGAGCAGTTCTTC. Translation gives CASSSPRGQGSLDEQFF.

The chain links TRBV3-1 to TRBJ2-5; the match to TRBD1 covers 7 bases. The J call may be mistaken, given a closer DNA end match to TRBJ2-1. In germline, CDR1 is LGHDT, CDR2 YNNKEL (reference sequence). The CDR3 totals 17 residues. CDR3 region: CASSQDYTTTGVNEQFF. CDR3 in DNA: TGTGCCAGCAGCCAAGACTATACGACCACAGGGGTAAATGAGCAGTTCTTC.

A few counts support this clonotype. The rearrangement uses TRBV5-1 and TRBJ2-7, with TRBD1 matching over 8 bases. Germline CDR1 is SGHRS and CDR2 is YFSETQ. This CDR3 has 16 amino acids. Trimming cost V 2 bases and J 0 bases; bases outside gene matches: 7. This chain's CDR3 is CASSLSGQATSYEQYF. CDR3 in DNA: TGCGCCAGCAGCTTATCGGGACAGGCCACCTCCTACGAGCAGTACTTC.

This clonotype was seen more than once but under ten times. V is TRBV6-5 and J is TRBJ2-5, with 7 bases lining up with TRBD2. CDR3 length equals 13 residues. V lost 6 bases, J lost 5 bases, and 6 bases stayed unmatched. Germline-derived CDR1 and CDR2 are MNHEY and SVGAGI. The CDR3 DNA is TGTGCCAGCAGGAGGACTAGATGGGAGACCCAGTACTTC. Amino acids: CASRRTRWETQYF.

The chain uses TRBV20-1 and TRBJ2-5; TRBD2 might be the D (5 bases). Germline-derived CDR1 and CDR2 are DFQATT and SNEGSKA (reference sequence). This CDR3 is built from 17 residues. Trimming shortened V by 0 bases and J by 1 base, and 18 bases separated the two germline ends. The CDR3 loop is CSAREWPASNAQETQYF. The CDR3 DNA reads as TGCAGTGCTAGAGAGTGGCCGGCTAGCAATGCCCAAGAGACCCAGTACTTC.

CDR3 bases: TGTGCCAGCAGCCTGAGACTATATCAAGAGACCCAGTACTTC. Translated, it gives CASSLRLYQETQYF. This rearrangement joins TRBV3-1 to TRBJ2-5, with D possibly being TRBD2 (5 bases). Germline CDR1 and CDR2: LGHDT and YNNKEL (reference sequence). V lost 4 bases, J lost 2 bases, and 11 bases lay in between. The CDR3 extends over 14 amino acids.

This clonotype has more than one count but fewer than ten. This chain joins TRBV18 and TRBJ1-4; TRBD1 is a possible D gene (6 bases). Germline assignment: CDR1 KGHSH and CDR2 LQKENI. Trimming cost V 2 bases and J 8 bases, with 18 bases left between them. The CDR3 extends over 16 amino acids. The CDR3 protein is CASSPWRKQGREKLFF. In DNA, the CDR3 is TGTGCCAGCTCACCATGGAGGAAACAGGGACGAGAAAAACTGTTTTTT.

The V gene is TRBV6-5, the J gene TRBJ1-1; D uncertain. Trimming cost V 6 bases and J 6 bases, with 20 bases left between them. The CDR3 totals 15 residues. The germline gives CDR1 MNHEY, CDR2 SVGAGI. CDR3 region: CASRPTPKGFAEAFF. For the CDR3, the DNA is TGTGCCAGCAGACCGACTCCAAAGGGCTTTGCTGAAGCTTTCTTT.

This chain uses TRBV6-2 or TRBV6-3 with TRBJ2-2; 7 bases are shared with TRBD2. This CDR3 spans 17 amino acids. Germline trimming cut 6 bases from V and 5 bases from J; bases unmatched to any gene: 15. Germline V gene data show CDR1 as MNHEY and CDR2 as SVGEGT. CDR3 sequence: CASSYGGLADRTGELFF. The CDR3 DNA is TGTGCCAGCAGCTACGGCGGGCTAGCGGACCGAACCGGGGAGCTGTTTTTT.

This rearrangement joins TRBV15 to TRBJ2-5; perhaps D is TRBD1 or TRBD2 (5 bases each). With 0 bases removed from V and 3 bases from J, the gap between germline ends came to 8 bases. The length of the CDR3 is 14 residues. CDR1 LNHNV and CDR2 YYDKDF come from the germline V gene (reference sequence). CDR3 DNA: TGTGCCACCAGCAGAGATGGGACCGAAGAGACCCAGTACTTC. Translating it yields CATSRDGTEETQYF.

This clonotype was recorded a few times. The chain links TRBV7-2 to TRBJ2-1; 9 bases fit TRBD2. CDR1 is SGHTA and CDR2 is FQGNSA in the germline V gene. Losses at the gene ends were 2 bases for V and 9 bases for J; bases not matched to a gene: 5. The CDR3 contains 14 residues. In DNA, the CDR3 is TGTGCCAGCAGCTTACGGCGGGAGGGCCCTGAGCAGTTCTTC. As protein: CASSLRREGPEQFF.

The DNA of the CDR3 is TGTGCCAGCAGTGCCGTGGACAGGGACGCAGATACGCAGTATTTT. Protein sequence: CASSAVDRDADTQYF. V is TRBV28 and J is TRBJ2-3; 8 bases map to TRBD1. The germline V gene has CDR1 MDHEN and CDR2 SYDVKM. The V gene end was trimmed by 5 bases and the J gene end by 4 bases; junction bases not matched to a gene: 8. The CDR3 runs 15 residues.

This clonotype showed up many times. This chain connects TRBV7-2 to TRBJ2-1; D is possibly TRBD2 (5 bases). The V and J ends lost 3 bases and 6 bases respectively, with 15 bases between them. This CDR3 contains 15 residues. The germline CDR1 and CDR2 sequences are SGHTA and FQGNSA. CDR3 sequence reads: CASSLEQLAFNEQFF. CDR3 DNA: TGTGCCAGCAGCTTGGAGCAGCTAGCTTTCAATGAGCAGTTCTTC.

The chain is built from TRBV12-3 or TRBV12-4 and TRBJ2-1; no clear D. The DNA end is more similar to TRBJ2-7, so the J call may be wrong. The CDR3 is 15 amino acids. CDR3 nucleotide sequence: TGTGCCAGCAGTTTGGGTTTGATAGTATCTAACGAGCAGTACTTC. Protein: CASSLGLIVSNEQYF.

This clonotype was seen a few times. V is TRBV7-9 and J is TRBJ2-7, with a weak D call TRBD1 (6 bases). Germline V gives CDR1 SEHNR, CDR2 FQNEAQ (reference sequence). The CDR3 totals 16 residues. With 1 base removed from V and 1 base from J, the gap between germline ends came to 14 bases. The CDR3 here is CASSLGGGAGSYEQYF. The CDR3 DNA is TGTGCCAGCAGCTTAGGTGGGGGCGCAGGATCCTACGAGCAGTACTTC.

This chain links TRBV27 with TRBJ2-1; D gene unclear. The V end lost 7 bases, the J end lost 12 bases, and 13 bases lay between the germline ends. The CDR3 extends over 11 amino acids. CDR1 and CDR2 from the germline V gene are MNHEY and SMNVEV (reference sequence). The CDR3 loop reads CASTSPVGQFF. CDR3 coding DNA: TGTGCCAGCACCTCTCCCGTAGGGCAGTTCTTC.

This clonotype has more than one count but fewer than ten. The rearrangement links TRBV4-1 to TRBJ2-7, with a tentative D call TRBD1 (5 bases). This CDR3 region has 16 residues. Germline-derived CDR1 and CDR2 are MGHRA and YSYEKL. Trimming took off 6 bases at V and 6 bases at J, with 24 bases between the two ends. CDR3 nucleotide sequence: TGCGCCAGCAGTCCCTCCCTGCAGGGCCTCCCTGGCGAGCAGTACTTC. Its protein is CASSPSLQGLPGEQYF.

The CDR3 DNA sequence: TGTGCCAGCAGGTCTATACAGGGGTGGGCTGAAGCTTTCTTT. This gives the protein CASRSIQGWAEAFF. This chain joins TRBV6-5 and TRBJ1-1; 7 nucleotides align to TRBD1. Germline-derived CDR1 and CDR2 are MNHEY and SVGAGI. The CDR3 totals 14 residues. V was clipped by 6 bases and J by 6 bases; unmatched bases: 10.

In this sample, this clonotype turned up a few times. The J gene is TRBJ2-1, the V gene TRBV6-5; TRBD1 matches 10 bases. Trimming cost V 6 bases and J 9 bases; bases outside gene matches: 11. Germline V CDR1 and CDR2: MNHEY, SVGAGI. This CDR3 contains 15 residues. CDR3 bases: TGTGCCAGCAGCCCAGACAGGGGGCGCGACAGTGAGCAGTTCTTC. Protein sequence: CASSPDRGRDSEQFF.

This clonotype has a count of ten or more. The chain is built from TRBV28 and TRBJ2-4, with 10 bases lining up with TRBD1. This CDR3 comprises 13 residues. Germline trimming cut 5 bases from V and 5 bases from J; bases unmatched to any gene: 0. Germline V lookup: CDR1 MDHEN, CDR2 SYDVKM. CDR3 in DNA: TGTGCCAGCAGTGGACAGGGGGAAAACATTCAGTACTTC. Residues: CASSGQGENIQYF.

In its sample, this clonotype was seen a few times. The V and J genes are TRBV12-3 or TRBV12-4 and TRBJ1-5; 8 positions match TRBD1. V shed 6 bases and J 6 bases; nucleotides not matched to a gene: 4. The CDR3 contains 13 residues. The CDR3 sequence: CASSIQGAQPQHF. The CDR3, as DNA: TGTGCCAGCAGCATTCAGGGGGCTCAGCCCCAGCATTTT.